The clone carrying this T cell receptor (beta chain) has only a few counts. The data were taken from a study of blood T cell repertoires in COVID-19. Only in-frame clones appear in the TCRdb table, and some are missing; sequencing was by immunoSEQ multiplex PCR. The sample has 200,000 to 250,000 clones; about 85% are singletons. The germline CDR1 and CDR2 sequences are SGHDN and FVKESK. Trimming shortened V by 2 bases and J by 5 bases, and 13 bases separated the two germline ends. The CDR3 sequence is 15 residues long. The chain carries TRBV14 and TRBJ2-1; TRBD2 might be the D (5 bases). The source material was peripheral blood. This TCR came from an elderly woman with active or convalescent COVID-19. CDR3 DNA: TGTGCCAGCAGCCAACTGGGTACGGGGAACAATGAGCAGTTCTTC. Protein product: CASSQLGTGNNEQFF.